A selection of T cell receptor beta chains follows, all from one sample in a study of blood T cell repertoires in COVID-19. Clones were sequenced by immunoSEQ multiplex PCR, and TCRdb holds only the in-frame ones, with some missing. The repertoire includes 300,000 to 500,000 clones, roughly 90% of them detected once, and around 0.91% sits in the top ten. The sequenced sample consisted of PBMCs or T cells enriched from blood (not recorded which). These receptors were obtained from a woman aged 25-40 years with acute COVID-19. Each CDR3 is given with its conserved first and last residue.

CDR3 protein: CASSLVMGAGTEAFF
V gene: TRBV5-1
J gene: TRBJ1-1

CDR3 protein: CASRREGEVSPLHF
V gene: TRBV27
J gene: TRBJ1-6

CDR3 protein: CASSGSYYPRVCEQYF
V gene: TRBV9
J gene: TRBJ2-7

CDR3 protein: CASNAGGGTGELFF
V gene: TRBV9
J gene: TRBJ2-2

CDR3 protein: CASSPRTSGGKRNEQFF
V gene: TRBV7-2
J gene: TRBJ2-1

CDR3 protein: CASSPPGGDNEQFF
V gene: TRBV18
J gene: TRBJ2-1

CDR3 protein: CASSERPRNEQFF
V gene: TRBV6-4
J gene: TRBJ2-1

CDR3 protein: CASSPRGTEAFF
V gene: TRBV7-9
J gene: TRBJ1-1

CDR3 protein: CASSEEVNGYTF
V gene: TRBV2
J gene: TRBJ1-2

CDR3 protein: CASSLQGENTGELFF
V gene: TRBV9
J gene: TRBJ2-2

CDR3 protein: CASSTTEANTEAFF
V gene: TRBV18
J gene: TRBJ1-1

CDR3 protein: CASRFTGDYGYTF
V gene: TRBV19
J gene: TRBJ1-2

CDR3 protein: CASSVAAFSNQPQHF
V gene: TRBV19
J gene: TRBJ1-5

CDR3 protein: CSVPLGTRAYNEQFF
V gene: TRBV29-1
J gene: TRBJ2-1

CDR3 protein: CASSMMTVGPPLHF
V gene: TRBV19
J gene: TRBJ1-6

CDR3 protein: CASSLYRTGTIAGTEAFF
V gene: TRBV5-5
J gene: TRBJ1-1

CDR3 protein: CASRPTNSNYGYTF
V gene: TRBV5-1
J gene: TRBJ1-2

CDR3 protein: CASSRDRSNSPLHF
V gene: TRBV5-1
J gene: TRBJ1-6

CDR3 protein: CASSLDQVATNEKLFF
V gene: TRBV7-2
J gene: TRBJ1-4

CDR3 protein: CASSGADNSPLHF
V gene: TRBV5-1
J gene: TRBJ1-6

CDR3 protein: CSVEIPQGASYNEQFF
V gene: TRBV29-1
J gene: TRBJ2-1

CDR3 protein: CASSEDLPGGGGTDTQYF
V gene: TRBV25-1
J gene: TRBJ2-3

CDR3 protein: CASSGDRSSYEQYF
V gene: TRBV5-1
J gene: TRBJ2-7

CDR3 protein: CASSQVQDSRGNGYTF
V gene: TRBV4-2
J gene: TRBJ1-2

CDR3 protein: CASSLRAGADPTGELFF
V gene: TRBV7-3
J gene: TRBJ2-2

CDR3 protein: CASSYGQGVDGYTF
V gene: TRBV6-5
J gene: TRBJ1-2

CDR3 protein: CSVEDRGSGANVLTF
V gene: TRBV29-1
J gene: TRBJ2-6

CDR3 protein: CASSMSGNGYTF
V gene: TRBV19
J gene: TRBJ1-2

CDR3 protein: CASSLSVTGGTYEQYF
V gene: TRBV27
J gene: TRBJ2-7

CDR3 protein: CASSRLTTNTEAFF
V gene: TRBV3-1/TRBV3-2
J gene: TRBJ1-1

CDR3 protein: CASSPGQGAEAFF
V gene: TRBV19
J gene: TRBJ1-1

CDR3 protein: CASSYRGDTQYF
V gene: TRBV6-2/TRBV6-3
J gene: TRBJ2-3

CDR3 protein: CAIQRAATLTYGYTF
V gene: TRBV6-5
J gene: TRBJ1-2